The 19 T cell receptor beta chains given below trace back to one sample, sequenced in a study of cytomegalovirus exposure and HLA in healthy donors. Amplification used 60 Vbeta primers and 13 Jbeta primers. TCRdb's table, derived via immunoSEQ multiplex PCR, lists solely in-frame clones and lacks some. The sample holds 150,000 or so clones, approximately 80% seen once. The sequenced sample consisted of PBMCs. These receptors were collected from a male donor in good health and CMV-seronegative.

The table lists this clone with a few counts. The rearrangement links TRBV6-1 to TRBJ2-7; TRBD2 aligns across 8 bases. The CDR3 runs to 14 residues. The V segment lost 7 bases and the J segment 6 bases; nucleotides outside the gene matches: 11. The germline V gene encodes CDR1 MNHNS and CDR2 SASEGT. CDR3 sequence: CASNFGTSRGEQYF. Written as DNA, the CDR3 is TGTGCCAGCAATTTCGGGACTAGTCGTGGCGAGCAGTACTTC.

The CDR3 region has the DNA TGCGCCAGCAGACGGACAGGGGGTAGTACTGAAGCTTTCTTT. Translation: CASRRTGGSTEAFF. V is TRBV4-1 and J is TRBJ1-1, with 10 bases fitting TRBD1. V trimming: 6 bases; J trimming: 5 bases; junction bases outside the gene matches: 6. Germline values: CDR1 MGHRA, CDR2 YSYEKL. This CDR3 contains 14 residues.

Only a few counts were recorded for this clone. The V gene is TRBV5-4, the J gene TRBJ2-7; TRBD2 agrees at 7 bases. The V gene's germline CDR1 is SGHNT and CDR2 YYREEE (reference sequence). V dropped 2 bases and J dropped 3; count of bases not matched to a gene: 8. The CDR3 is 15 amino acids. The DNA of the CDR3 is TGTGCCAGCAGCTTAGTCGAGCGGGGAGGCTACGAGCAGTACTTC. It specifies CASSLVERGGYEQYF.

The chain combines TRBV30 with TRBJ2-3, with TRBD2 matching 8 bases. Trimming removed 1 base from V and 4 bases from J; junction bases left unmatched: 7. The V gene's germline CDR1 is GTSNPN and CDR2 SVGIG (reference sequence). The CDR3 runs to 15 residues. For the CDR3, the DNA is TGTGCCTGGAGTGGGACTAGCAGGTTAGCAGATACGCAGTATTTT. Encoded protein: CAWSGTSRLADTQYF.

The V gene is TRBV5-4, the J gene TRBJ2-5; 14 bases align to TRBD2. The germline V gene encodes CDR1 SGHNT and CDR2 YYREEE (reference sequence). Germline trimming cut 5 bases from V and 5 bases from J; bases unmatched to any gene: 8. The CDR3 covers 16 residues. The CDR3 loop is CASRKGTSGGVETQYF. CDR3 in DNA: TGTGCCAGCAGGAAAGGGACTAGCGGGGGTGTGGAGACCCAGTACTTC.

The gene calls are TRBV28 and TRBJ1-2, with D tentatively TRBD1 (5 bases). The V and J ends lost 6 bases and 0 bases respectively, with 20 bases between them. The CDR3 covers 17 residues. Germline assignment: CDR1 MDHEN and CDR2 SYDVKM. DNA of the CDR3: TGTGCCAGCAGCCCCCCCGGGGGTGGAAAAACTAACTATGGCTACACCTTC. Translating it yields CASSPPGGGKTNYGYTF.

This clone has more than one count but fewer than ten. This rearrangement joins TRBV10-2 to TRBJ2-3; weak D call: TRBD2 (6 bases). The CDR3 has 16 amino acids. Germline CDR1 reads WSHSY; CDR2 reads SAAADI. With 0 bases removed from V and 5 bases from J, the gap between germline ends came to 15 bases. The CDR3 DNA reads as TGCGCCAGCAGTGAGTCCCGGGGGATCAGTGGAGATACGCAGTATTTT. Protein sequence: CASSESRGISGDTQYF.

The chain uses TRBV30 and TRBJ1-4; the match to TRBD1 covers 12 bases. Losses at the gene ends were 3 bases for V and 11 bases for J; bases not matched to a gene: 10. The CDR3 runs to 15 residues. The germline V gene encodes CDR1 GTSNPN and CDR2 SVGIG (reference sequence). The CDR3, as DNA: TGTGCCTGGAGGGTGGGGACCGGGACAGGGGGCAAACTGTTTTTT. It encodes CAWRVGTGTGGKLFF.

The chain links TRBV7-9 to TRBJ2-5; 9 bases fit TRBD2. The better agreement between TRBJ2-7 and the DNA end casts doubt on the J call. Germline CDR1 is SEHNR and CDR2 is FQNEAQ (reference sequence). CDR3 length equals 14 residues. The CDR3 DNA is TGTGCCAGCAGCTTGCTAGCGGGGAATAGCGAGCAGTACTTC. Translation: CASSLLAGNSEQYF.

The chain recombines TRBV9 with TRBJ2-7; D might be TRBD1 (5 bases). This CDR3 spans 13 amino acids. Germline assignment: CDR1 SGDLS and CDR2 YYNGEE. Trimming cost V 0 bases and J 2 bases, with 6 bases left between them. CDR3 amino acids: CASSVGGTYEQYF. As DNA, the CDR3 is TGTGCCAGCAGCGTAGGGGGCACCTACGAGCAGTACTTC.

The rearrangement links TRBV5-5 to TRBJ2-2, with D perhaps matching TRBD2 (6 bases). There are 15 residues in the CDR3. Germline values: CDR1 SGHKS, CDR2 YYEKEE (reference sequence). V was clipped by 0 bases and J by 3 bases, with 9 bases between them. The DNA for the CDR3 is TGTGCCAGCAGCTTGGTGGCTAGCGACACCGGGGAGCTGTTTTTT. Its protein is CASSLVASDTGELFF.

The V and J genes are TRBV2 and TRBJ1-5, with D unclear. Trimming shortened V by 2 bases and J by 2 bases, and 10 bases separated the two germline ends. The germline CDR1 and CDR2 sequences are SNHLY and FYNNEI. This CDR3 comprises 15 residues. As DNA, the CDR3 is TGTGCCAGCAGTGAAATGGGCTCGGGCAATCAGCCCCAGCATTTT. As protein: CASSEMGSGNQPQHF.

V gene TRBV6-1 combines with J gene TRBJ2-1; D call uncertain. V lost 3 bases, J lost 0 bases, and 9 bases lay in between. From germline, CDR1 is MNHNS and CDR2 SASEGT. CDR3 size: 15 residues. The CDR3 spells CASSEFRSSYNEQFF. The CDR3 coding sequence is TGTGCCAGCAGTGAGTTCCGTAGCTCCTACAATGAGCAGTTCTTC.

The chain joins TRBV11-2 to TRBJ2-3; 8 nucleotides agree with TRBD2. J gave up 0 bases and V 3 bases, and 8 bases lay outside the gene matches. This CDR3 comprises 17 residues. The germline gives CDR1 SGHAT, CDR2 FQNNGV. The CDR3 coding sequence is TGTGCCAGCAGCTTCCCTAGCGGGCATACTAGCACAGATACGCAGTATTTT. It yields the protein CASSFPSGHTSTDTQYF.

V usage is TRBV29-1 and J usage is TRBJ1-1, with 8 bases matching TRBD1. CDR1 SQVTM and CDR2 ANQGSEA come from the germline V gene. After removal of 4 bases from V and 1 base from J, the junction contained 2 bases not matched to a gene. This CDR3 spans 13 amino acids. In DNA, the CDR3 is TGCAGCGTTGTCCAGGGGGCGAACACTGAAGCTTTCTTT. This sequence encodes CSVVQGANTEAFF. The whole variable domain, filled in from reference TRBV29-1 and TRBJ1-1, reads SAVISQKPSRDICQRGTSLTIQCQVDSQVTMMFWYRQQPGQSLTLIATANQGSEATYESGFVIDKFPISRPNLTFSTLTVSNMSPEDSSIYLCSVVQGANTEAFFGQGTRLTVV.

The chain uses TRBV29-1 and TRBJ2-7, with TRBD1 identical over 7 bases. CDR3 length: 13 amino acids. V shed 8 bases and J 3 bases; nucleotides not matched to a gene: 10. Germline CDR1 and CDR2: SQVTM and ANQGSEA. The CDR3: CSLRTGDFYEQYF. The CDR3, as DNA: TGCAGCTTAAGGACAGGCGACTTCTACGAGCAGTACTTC.

The V gene is TRBV6-1, the J gene TRBJ2-6, with 7 bases that match TRBD1. V gave up 1 base and J gave up 1 base; unmatched junction bases: 1. The CDR3 covers 16 residues. The germline gives CDR1 MNHNS, CDR2 SASEGT. This chain's CDR3 is CASSEETGSGANVLTF. CDR3 DNA: TGTGCCAGCAGTGAAGAGACAGGGTCTGGGGCCAACGTCCTGACTTTC.

The rearrangement links TRBV6-5 to TRBJ1-5; 9 positions match TRBD1. The CDR3 runs to 14 residues. The germline CDR1 and CDR2 sequences are MNHEY and SVGAGI. V lost 6 bases to trimming and J lost 6 bases; unmatched junction nucleotides: 6. This chain's CDR3 is CASRTDRGTQPQHF. CDR3 nucleotide sequence: TGTGCCAGCAGAACGGACAGGGGCACTCAGCCCCAGCATTTT.

This chain uses TRBV15 with TRBJ2-1; D gene ambiguous. Trimming pared 0 bases from V and 15 bases from J, leaving 18 bases between. Germline-derived CDR1 and CDR2 are LNHNV and YYDKDF (reference sequence). This CDR3 is 14 amino acids long. CDR3 DNA sequence: TGTGCCACCAGCAGAGAAGTAGATCAAATCCTTAGGTTCTTC. Protein sequence: CATSREVDQILRFF.